The TCR beta chain described here comes from a study of monozygotic twins with inflammatory bowel disease. The CDR3 totals 15 residues. From germline, CDR1 is DFQATT and CDR2 SNEGSKA (reference sequence). Reprocessing the 5' RACE reads, TCRdb reports a single entry for every CDR3 protein and omits DNA. The sample table includes some 200,000 distinct CDR3 sequences. Sequenced: blood. The receptor's source is a human donor with ulcerative colitis or Crohn's disease, or a healthy co-twin of an affected twin (not recorded which). The rearrangement uses TRBV20-1 and TRBJ2-7; checking the TCRdb D call of TRBD2 is not possible without DNA. CDR3 sequence: CSARGGTSGSHEQYF.